A selection of T cell receptor beta chains follows, all from one sample in a study of cytomegalovirus exposure and HLA in healthy donors. Clones were sequenced by immunoSEQ multiplex PCR, and TCRdb holds only the in-frame ones, with some missing. Among fewer than 200,000 clones listed, 80% were seen once. Material: PBMCs. All receptors come from a woman between 50 and 59 years old in good health and CMV-seronegative. Each CDR3 is given with its conserved first and last residue. Each record gives: J gene, D gene, V gene, clone size, CDR3 protein, CDR3 DNA. D genes are given only for firm matches. For some rows the clone size is stated as once, few or many, or as a class when expanded; others skip it.

J: TRBJ1-4; D: NA; V: TRBV2; size: NA; CDR3: CASRIIIQTTNEKLFF; DNA: TGTGCCAGCAGAATTATTATACAGACAACTAATGAAAAACTGTTTTTT
J: TRBJ2-1; D: TRBD2; V: TRBV19; size: NA; CDR3: CASSSGTSNNEQFF; DNA: TGTGCCAGTAGTTCCGGGACTAGCAACAATGAGCAGTTCTTC
J: TRBJ2-7; D: TRBD1; V: TRBV27; size: NA; CDR3: CASSLRQGSPYEQYF; DNA: TGTGCCAGCAGTTTACGACAGGGGTCTCCCTACGAGCAGTACTTC
J: TRBJ2-1; D: NA; V: TRBV11-2; size: NA; CDR3: CASSFRSYNEQFF; DNA: TGTGCCAGCAGCTTTCGCTCCTACAATGAGCAGTTCTTC
J: TRBJ1-1; D: TRBD1; V: TRBV9; size: once; CDR3: CASSAKNPGQGAEAFF; DNA: TGTGCCAGCAGCGCAAAGAACCCGGGACAGGGGGCTGAAGCTTTCTTT
J: TRBJ2-7; D: TRBD2; V: TRBV15; size: NA; CDR3: CATSRGGPGLVPYEQYF; DNA: TGTGCCACCAGCAGGGGGGGACCGGGACTAGTGCCCTACGAGCAGTACTTC
J: TRBJ1-1; D: TRBD1; V: TRBV6-4; size: NA; CDR3: CASSVTGGGGGGIAEAFF; DNA: TGTGCCAGCAGTGTTACAGGGGGCGGTGGTGGGGGAATCGCTGAAGCTTTCTTT
J: TRBJ2-1; D: TRBD1; V: TRBV4-2; size: NA; CDR3: CASSPEQGVLNEQFF; DNA: TGTGCCAGCAGCCCCGAACAGGGGGTCCTCAATGAGCAGTTCTTC
J: TRBJ2-1; D: TRBD2; V: TRBV7-9; size: few; CDR3: CASSLSRGLDFSSEQFF; DNA: TGTGCCAGCAGCTTAAGTCGAGGACTAGATTTTAGTAGTGAGCAGTTCTTC
J: TRBJ2-7; D: NA; V: TRBV28; size: NA; CDR3: CATWDIGSYEQYF; DNA: TGTGCCACGTGGGACATCGGCTCCTACGAGCAGTACTTC
J: TRBJ2-2; D: NA; V: TRBV7-2; size: NA; CDR3: CASSLKGLTGELFF; DNA: TGTGCCAGCAGCTTAAAGGGACTCACCGGGGAGCTGTTTTTT
J: TRBJ1-2; D: TRBD1; V: TRBV11-2; size: NA; CDR3: CASKDRTGRYGYTF; DNA: TGTGCCAGCAAAGACCGGACAGGGAGGTATGGCTACACCTTC
J: TRBJ2-1; D: TRBD1; V: TRBV6-1; size: NA; CDR3: CASFRGDRGGNEQFF; DNA: TGTGCCAGTTTTCGCGGGGACAGGGGGGGCAATGAGCAGTTCTTC
J: TRBJ2-7; D: NA; V: TRBV19; size: NA; CDR3: CASSLGHGSYEQYF; DNA: TGTGCCAGTAGTCTGGGGCACGGTTCCTACGAGCAGTACTTC
J: TRBJ2-1; D: TRBD2; V: TRBV27; size: NA; CDR3: CASSLAGYNEQFF; DNA: TGTGCCAGCAGCCTAGCGGGGTACAATGAGCAGTTCTTC
J: TRBJ2-1; D: NA; V: TRBV2; size: NA; CDR3: CASTGGTSYNEQFF; DNA: TGTGCCAGCACTGGCGGGACCTCCTACAATGAGCAGTTCTTC
J: TRBJ2-7; D: NA; V: TRBV19; size: once; CDR3: CASKAENYEQYF; DNA: TGTGCCAGTAAAGCTGAGAACTACGAGCAGTACTTC
J: TRBJ1-2; D: NA; V: TRBV19; size: NA; CDR3: CASSIAAGGGYGYTF; DNA: TGTGCCAGTAGTATTGCTGCGGGGGGAGGCTATGGCTACACCTTC
J: TRBJ1-1; D: NA; V: TRBV7-9; size: NA; CDR3: CASSPGGSKAFF; DNA: TGTGCCAGCAGCCCCGGGGGTAGCAAAGCTTTCTTT
J: TRBJ1-1; D: NA; V: TRBV4-2; size: once; CDR3: CASGPGRGAFF; DNA: TGTGCCAGCGGACCCGGGAGAGGAGCTTTCTTT
J: TRBJ2-2; D: NA; V: TRBV9; size: NA; CDR3: CASSQTRKNTGELFF; DNA: TGTGCCAGCAGCCAGACACGGAAAAACACCGGGGAGCTGTTTTTT
J: TRBJ2-1; D: NA; V: TRBV27; size: NA; CDR3: CASIRGFGSYNEQFF; DNA: TGTGCCAGCATTCGAGGTTTCGGCTCCTACAATGAGCAGTTCTTC
J: TRBJ2-7; D: TRBD1; V: TRBV7-2; size: NA; CDR3: CASSLGPGQTYEQYF; DNA: TGTGCCAGCAGCTTAGGGCCGGGACAGACCTACGAGCAGTACTTC
J: TRBJ1-2; D: NA; V: TRBV4-1; size: NA; CDR3: CASSQEVTAYGYTF; DNA: TGCGCCAGCAGCCAAGAGGTAACAGCCTATGGCTACACCTTC
J: TRBJ2-7; D: NA; V: TRBV19; size: NA; CDR3: CARAGYEQYF; DNA: TGTGCCAGAGCAGGTTACGAGCAGTACTTC
J: TRBJ2-1; D: TRBD2; V: TRBV28; size: NA; CDR3: CASRGLQIKFF; DNA: TGTGCCAGCAGGGGACTACAGATCAAGTTCTTC
J: TRBJ1-2; D: NA; V: TRBV29-1; size: NA; CDR3: CSVSEGVAGYGYTF; DNA: TGCAGCGTTTCTGAGGGGGTAGCTGGCTATGGCTACACCTTC
J: TRBJ1-2; D: TRBD1; V: TRBV5-1; size: NA; CDR3: CASSFTTTGYGYTF; DNA: TGCGCCAGCAGCTTTACGACGACAGGGTATGGCTACACCTTC
J: TRBJ1-2; D: TRBD1; V: TRBV5-4; size: NA; CDR3: CASSSDRLNYGYTF; DNA: TGTGCCAGCAGCTCGGACAGGCTAAACTATGGCTACACCTTC
J: TRBJ1-1; D: NA; V: TRBV7-8; size: NA; CDR3: CASSPNTGVGEAFF; DNA: TGTGCCAGCAGCCCCAATACGGGGGTGGGTGAAGCTTTCTTT
J: TRBJ1-2; D: NA; V: TRBV29-1; size: once; CDR3: CSVESNYGYTF; DNA: TGCAGCGTTGAGAGTAACTATGGCTACACCTTC
J: TRBJ2-7; D: NA; V: TRBV5-1; size: NA; CDR3: CASSPGRAALYEQYF; DNA: TGCGCCAGCAGCCCTGGCCGAGCGGCCCTCTACGAGCAGTACTTC
J: TRBJ2-5; D: TRBD2; V: TRBV4-3; size: NA; CDR3: CASSQERGGQETQYF; DNA: TGCGCCAGCAGCCAGGAGCGGGGGGGCCAAGAGACCCAGTACTTC
J: TRBJ1-5; D: NA; V: TRBV28; size: NA; CDR3: CATTLGGTSNQPQHF; DNA: TGTGCCACTACGTTGGGGGGAACGAGCAATCAGCCCCAGCATTTT
J: TRBJ2-1; D: TRBD2; V: TRBV9; size: NA; CDR3: CASSVGLAGVGHEQFF; DNA: TGTGCCAGCAGCGTCGGACTAGCGGGGGTAGGCCATGAGCAGTTCTTC
J: TRBJ1-5; D: NA; V: TRBV6-6; size: NA; CDR3: CARTVRQNSNQPQHF; DNA: TGTGCCCGGACAGTCCGTCAGAATAGCAATCAGCCCCAGCATTTT
J: TRBJ2-7; D: NA; V: TRBV7-2; size: NA; CDR3: CASSLVFLGVQYF; DNA: TGTGCCAGCAGCTTAGTTTTCCTAGGGGTGCAGTACTTC
J: TRBJ1-2; D: TRBD1; V: TRBV15; size: NA; CDR3: CATSGWQTGKTF; DNA: TGTGCCACCAGCGGATGGCAGACAGGGAAAACCTTC
J: TRBJ2-5; D: TRBD1; V: TRBV15; size: NA; CDR3: CATSTGTGVQETQYF; DNA: TGTGCCACCAGCACCGGGACAGGGGTCCAAGAGACCCAGTACTTC
J: TRBJ1-5; D: TRBD1; V: TRBV30; size: NA; CDR3: CAWSTGGTSNQPQHF; DNA: TGTGCCTGGAGTACAGGGGGCACGAGCAATCAGCCCCAGCATTTT
J: TRBJ1-4; D: TRBD1; V: TRBV2; size: NA; CDR3: CASGETGMGEKLFF; DNA: TGTGCCAGCGGGGAGACAGGGATGGGCGAAAAACTGTTTTTT
J: TRBJ2-1; D: NA; V: TRBV29-1; size: NA; CDR3: CSVRTYNEQFF; DNA: TGCAGCGTCCGTACCTACAATGAGCAGTTCTTC
J: TRBJ1-1; D: TRBD1; V: TRBV4-2; size: once; CDR3: CASSQRTGMNTEAFF; DNA: TGTGCCAGCAGCCAGAGGACAGGGATGAACACTGAAGCTTTCTTT
J: TRBJ2-1; D: NA; V: TRBV30; size: NA; CDR3: CAWSVLTASSNEQFF; DNA: TGTGCCTGGAGTGTACTTACCGCCTCTTCCAATGAGCAGTTCTTC
J: TRBJ1-2; D: NA; V: TRBV19; size: once; CDR3: CASSPDSLYGYTF; DNA: TGTGCCAGTAGCCCGGACAGTCTCTATGGCTACACCTTC
J: TRBJ2-1; D: TRBD1; V: TRBV29-1; size: NA; CDR3: CSAGQAYYNEQFF; DNA: TGCAGCGCCGGACAGGCCTACTACAATGAGCAGTTCTTC
J: TRBJ2-7; D: TRBD1; V: TRBV4-3; size: few; CDR3: CASSYQRQGAYEQYF; DNA: TGCGCCAGCAGCTACCAACGACAGGGGGCCTACGAGCAGTACTTC
J: TRBJ2-2; D: TRBD1; V: TRBV7-2; size: NA; CDR3: CASSSGQNLNTGELFF; DNA: TGTGCCAGCAGCTCGGGACAGAACCTGAACACCGGGGAGCTGTTTTTT
J: TRBJ1-1; D: NA; V: TRBV7-8; size: few; CDR3: CASSPNAEAFF; DNA: TGTGCCAGCAGCCCTAACGCTGAAGCTTTCTTT
J: TRBJ2-1; D: TRBD2; V: TRBV4-2; size: few; CDR3: CASSQPGLGRDNEQFF; DNA: TGTGCCAGCAGCCAACCCGGACTAGGTAGGGACAATGAGCAGTTCTTC
J: TRBJ1-2; D: NA; V: TRBV6-5; size: NA; CDR3: CASSLMQGGYGYTF; DNA: TGTGCCAGCAGTTTGATGCAGGGAGGCTATGGCTACACCTTC
J: TRBJ2-5; D: TRBD2; V: TRBV10-2; size: NA; CDR3: CASSALAGGKETQYF; DNA: TGCGCCAGCAGTGCACTAGCGGGGGGTAAGGAGACCCAGTACTTC
J: TRBJ1-2; D: NA; V: TRBV15; size: NA; CDR3: CATSRERGLYGYTF; DNA: TGTGCCACCAGCAGAGAAAGAGGGCTCTATGGCTACACCTTC
J: TRBJ1-5; D: TRBD1; V: TRBV4-1; size: NA; CDR3: CASSQEGGQPNQPQHF; DNA: TGCGCCAGCAGCCAAGAGGGGGGACAGCCCAATCAGCCCCAGCATTTT
J: TRBJ2-1; D: NA; V: TRBV9; size: NA; CDR3: CASSVAPSGRELYNEQFF; DNA: TGTGCCAGCAGCGTAGCTCCCAGCGGGCGGGAACTCTACAATGAGCAGTTCTTC
J: TRBJ2-7; D: TRBD1; V: TRBV4-3; size: NA; CDR3: CASSPGQGNVDEQYF; DNA: TGCGCCAGCAGCCCGGGACAGGGGAATGTCGACGAGCAGTACTTC
J: TRBJ1-3; D: NA; V: TRBV5-1; size: once; CDR3: CASSPEGDTIYF; DNA: TGCGCCAGCAGCCCGGAGGGTGACACCATATATTTT